One T cell receptor beta chain is described in this entry. The sample originates from a study of CD8 T cells in ankylosing spondylitis. MiXCR was run by TCRdb on the 5' RACE reads, yielding one entry per CDR3 protein. The sample lists about 300,000 distinct CDR3 sequences; approximately 10% were seen once. Germline V gene data show CDR1 as SGHAT and CDR2 as FQNNGV. V shed 5 bases and J shed 4 bases, with 29 bases lying between them. The CDR3 extends over 19 amino acids. The gene calls are TRBV11-2 and TRBJ1-1; D perhaps matches TRBD1 (5 bases). The source is a female donor with ankylosing spondylitis or in good health (not recorded which). Specimen: blood, either unsorted or a sorted T cell fraction (not recorded which). CDR3 nucleotide sequence: TGTGCCAGCAGCCCCCTTCTTCGGGACTTCGCCTCGCAGGTCACTGAAGCTTTCTTT. Translating gives CASSPLLRDFASQVTEAFF. Variable domain in full (rest from reference TRBV11-2 and TRBJ1-1): EAGVAQSPRYKIIEKRQSVAFWCNPISGHATLYWYQQILGQGPKLLIQFQNNGVVDDSQLPKDRFSAERLKGVDSTLKIQPAKLEDSAVYLCASSPLLRDFASQVTEAFFGQGTRLTVV.